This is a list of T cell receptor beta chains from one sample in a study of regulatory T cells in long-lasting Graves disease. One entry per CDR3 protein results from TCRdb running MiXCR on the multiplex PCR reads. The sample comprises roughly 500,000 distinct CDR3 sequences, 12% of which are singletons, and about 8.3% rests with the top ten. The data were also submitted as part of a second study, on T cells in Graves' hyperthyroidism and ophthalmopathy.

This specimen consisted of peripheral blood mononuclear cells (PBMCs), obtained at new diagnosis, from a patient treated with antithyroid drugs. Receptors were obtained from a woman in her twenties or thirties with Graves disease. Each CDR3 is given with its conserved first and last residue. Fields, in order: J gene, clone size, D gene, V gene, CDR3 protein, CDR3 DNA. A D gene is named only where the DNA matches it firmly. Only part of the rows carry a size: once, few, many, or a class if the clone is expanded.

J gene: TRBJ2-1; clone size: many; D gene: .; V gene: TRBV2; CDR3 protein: CASSPFKYNEQFF; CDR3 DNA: TGTGCCAGCAGTCCCTTCAAGTACAATGAGCAGTTCTTC
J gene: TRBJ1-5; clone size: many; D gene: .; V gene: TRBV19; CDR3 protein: CASSIGASNQPQHF; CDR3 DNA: TGTGCCAGTAGTATCGGCGCAAGCAATCAGCCCCAGCATTTT
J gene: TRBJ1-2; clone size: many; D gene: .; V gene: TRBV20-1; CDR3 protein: CSALGRAGYGYTF; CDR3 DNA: TGCAGTGCTCTCGGCAGGGCCGGCTATGGCTACACCTTC
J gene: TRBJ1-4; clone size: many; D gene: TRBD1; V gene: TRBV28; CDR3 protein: CASSPTGVANEKLFF; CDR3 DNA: TGTGCCAGCAGTCCCACAGGGGTAGCTAATGAAAAACTGTTTTTT
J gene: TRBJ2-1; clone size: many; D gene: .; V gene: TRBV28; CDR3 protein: CASSFMMFNGYNEQFF; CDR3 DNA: TGTGCCAGCAGTTTCATGATGTTTAACGGATACAATGAGCAGTTCTTC
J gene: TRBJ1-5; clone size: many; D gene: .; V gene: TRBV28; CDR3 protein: CASRNARYSNQPQHF; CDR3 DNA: TGTGCCAGCAGAAATGCCAGATATAGCAATCAGCCCCAGCATTTT
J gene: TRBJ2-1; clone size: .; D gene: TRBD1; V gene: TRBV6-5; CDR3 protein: CASSYFPERTGRDEQFF; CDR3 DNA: TGTGCCAGCAGTTACTTTCCAGAGAGGACAGGGCGGGATGAGCAGTTCTTC
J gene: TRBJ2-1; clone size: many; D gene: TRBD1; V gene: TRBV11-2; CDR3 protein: CASSFGQGGWAEQFF; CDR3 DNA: TGTGCCAGCAGCTTCGGACAGGGCGGGTGGGCTGAGCAGTTCTTC
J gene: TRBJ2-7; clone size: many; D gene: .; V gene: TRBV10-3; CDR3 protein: CAISGRPGTPEYTYEQYF; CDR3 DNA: TGTGCCATCAGCGGCCGACCCGGGACACCGGAATACACCTACGAGCAGTACTTC
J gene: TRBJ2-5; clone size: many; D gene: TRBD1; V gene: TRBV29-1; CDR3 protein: CSVQGDLQETQYF; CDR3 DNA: TGCAGCGTCCAGGGGGACCTACAAGAGACCCAGTACTTC
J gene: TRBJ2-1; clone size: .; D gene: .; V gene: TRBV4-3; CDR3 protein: CASSQDGNRYNEQFF; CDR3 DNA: TGCGCCAGCAGCCAAGATGGAAACCGATACAATGAGCAGTTCTTC
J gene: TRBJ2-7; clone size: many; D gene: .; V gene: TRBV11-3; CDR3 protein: CASSLNYGPAYEQYF; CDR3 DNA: TGTGCCAGCAGCTTAAACTATGGGCCGGCCTACGAGCAGTACTTC
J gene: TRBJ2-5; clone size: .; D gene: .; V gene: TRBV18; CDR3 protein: CASSHAQGLGKETQYF; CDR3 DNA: TGTGCCAGCTCACACGCCCAGGGGCTTGGTAAAGAGACCCAGTACTTC
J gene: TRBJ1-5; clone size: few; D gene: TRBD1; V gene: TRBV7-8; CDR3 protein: CASSSTGAGQPQHF; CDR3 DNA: TGTGCCAGCAGCTCGACAGGGGCCGGTCAGCCCCAGCATTTT
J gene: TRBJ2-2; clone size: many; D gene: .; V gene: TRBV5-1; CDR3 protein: CASSLVPGNTGELFF; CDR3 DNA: TGTGCCAGCAGCTTAGTCCCTGGGAACACCGGGGAGCTGTTTTTT
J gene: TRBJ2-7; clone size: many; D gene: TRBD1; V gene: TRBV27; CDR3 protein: CASSPRTGDAAAYEQYF; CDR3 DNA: TGTGCCAGCAGTCCAAGGACAGGGGACGCGGCGGCCTACGAGCAGTACTTC
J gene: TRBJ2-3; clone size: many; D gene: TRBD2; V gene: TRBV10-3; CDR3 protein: CAISESTSGSVDTQYF; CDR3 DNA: TGTGCCATCAGTGAGTCAACTAGCGGGAGTGTGGATACGCAGTATTTT
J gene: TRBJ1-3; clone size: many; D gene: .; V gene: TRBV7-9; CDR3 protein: CASSPTGGARGNTIYF; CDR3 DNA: TGTGCCAGCAGCCCGACGGGGGGGGCACGAGGAAACACCATATATTTT
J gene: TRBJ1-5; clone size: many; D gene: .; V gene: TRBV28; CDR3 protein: CASSLTGSDQPQHF; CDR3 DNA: TGTGCCAGCAGTCTTACAGGATCGGACCAGCCCCAGCATTTT
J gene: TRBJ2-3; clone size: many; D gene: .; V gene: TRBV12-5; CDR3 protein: CASALGSSTDTQYF; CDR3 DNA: TGTGCTAGTGCCCTCGGGAGTAGCACAGATACGCAGTATTTT
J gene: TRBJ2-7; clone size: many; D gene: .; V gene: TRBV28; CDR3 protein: CASSFPLGEQYF; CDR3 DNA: TGTGCCAGCAGTTTCCCCCTTGGCGAGCAGTACTTC
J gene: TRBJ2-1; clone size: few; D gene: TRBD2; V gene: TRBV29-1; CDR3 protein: CSVEEGFSGMMSYNEQFF; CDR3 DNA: TGCAGCGTTGAAGAGGGATTTAGCGGGATGATGTCTTACAATGAGCAGTTCTTC
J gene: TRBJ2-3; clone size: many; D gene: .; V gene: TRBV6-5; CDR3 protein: CASSYRDPTTDTQYF; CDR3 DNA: TGTGCCAGCAGTTACCGGGACCCGACCACGGATACGCAGTATTTT
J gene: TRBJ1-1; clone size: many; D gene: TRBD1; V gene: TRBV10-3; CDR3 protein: CASGQGAATEAFF; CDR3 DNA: TGTGCCTCTGGACAGGGAGCCGCCACTGAAGCTTTCTTT
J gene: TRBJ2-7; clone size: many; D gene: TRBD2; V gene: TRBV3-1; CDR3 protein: CASSQDLGAGGPYEQYF; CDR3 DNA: TGTGCCAGCAGCCAAGATCTAGGAGCGGGAGGGCCCTACGAGCAGTACTTC
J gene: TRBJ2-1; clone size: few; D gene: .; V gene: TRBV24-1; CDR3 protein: CATSESIPSNEQFF; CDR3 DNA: TGTGCCACCAGTGAATCTATTCCCTCGAATGAGCAGTTCTTC
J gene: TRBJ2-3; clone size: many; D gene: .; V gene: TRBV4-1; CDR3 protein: CASSQGWGADTQYF; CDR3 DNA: TGCGCCAGCAGCCAGGGGTGGGGAGCAGATACGCAGTATTTT
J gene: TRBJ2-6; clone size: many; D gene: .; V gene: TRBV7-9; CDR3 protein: CATSPRGSGANVLTF; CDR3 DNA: TGTGCCACCTCCCCCCGAGGCTCTGGGGCCAACGTCCTGACTTTC
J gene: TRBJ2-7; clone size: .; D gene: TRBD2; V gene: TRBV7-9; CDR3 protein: CASSYGLAGGTLYF; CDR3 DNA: TGTGCCAGCAGCTATGGACTAGCGGGAGGAACTCTGTACTTC
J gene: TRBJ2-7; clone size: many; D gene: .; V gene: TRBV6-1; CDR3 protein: CASSGLLRGHVSYEQYF; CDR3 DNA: TGTGCCAGCAGTGGACTCCTCCGAGGCCACGTCTCCTACGAGCAGTACTTC
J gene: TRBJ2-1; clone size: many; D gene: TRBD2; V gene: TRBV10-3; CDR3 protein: CAISTSGHNEQFF; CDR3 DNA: TGTGCCATATCGACTAGCGGGCACAATGAGCAGTTCTTC
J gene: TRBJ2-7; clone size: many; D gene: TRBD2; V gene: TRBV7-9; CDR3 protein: CASKGLEGYEQYF; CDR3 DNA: TGTGCCAGCAAGGGACTAGAAGGTTACGAGCAGTACTTC